This TCR beta chain was documented in a study of identical twins (dated by TCRdb to 2016 to 2018). In the study overall: To test whether fetal clonotypes persist, the study used deep sequencing on TCR alpha and beta repertoires from monozygotic twins, unrelated adults of various ages, and cord blood. To rule out contamination, the twin experiments were replicated at different times with different library preparation protocols. General conclusions and limits of the study: Invariant T cells such as MAIT and iNKT could partly confound zero-insertion analyses, though diverse VJ usage argued against this for most clonotypes. Excess twin sharing in beta out-of-frame sequences was weaker because fewer shared sequences lowered the signal-to-noise ratio. Because the same donors could not be followed over many years, the conclusions depended on cross-sectional statistical analysis. Recombination models systematically underestimated out-of-frame TCR alpha sharing in monozygotic twins but agreed with sharing between unrelated individuals. Abundant cord blood beta clonotypes had fewer insertions, young adult naive repertoires showed a similar but weaker trend, and memory repertoires showed no such trend. Compared with coincidental sharing between unrelated individuals, out-of-frame TCR alpha sequences shared between twins showed an excess of sequences with low generation probability.

V was cut back by 0 bases and J by 0 bases, leaving a gap of 4 bases between them. Based on the germline V gene, the CDR1 and CDR2 sequences are SGHRS and YFSETQ. The CDR3 contains 15 residues, cysteine and phenylalanine counted. Here the CDR3 DNA is all that survives: 45 bases in frame from base 1. Only healthy Caucasian donors were included. Three pairs of female monozygotic twins, all aged roughly 18 to 29 years, made up the twin cohort. The RNA used for TCR libraries was isolated from peripheral blood mononuclear cells. Library creation used 5' RACE. The instrument was an Illumina HiSeq 2000. A universal primer binding site was added through template switching, and the final cDNA carried a unique molecular identifier so that TCR cDNA molecules could be counted accurately. Specific primers in the conserved constant-segment region were used to synthesize first-strand cDNA for TCR alpha and beta chains. To control for contamination, every cDNA library was double barcoded, receiving both a SMART-Mk sample barcode and Illumina barcodes. TruSeq adapter sequences along with Illumina sample barcodes were introduced in two successive PCR steps. The TCR alpha and beta cDNA libraries were sequenced on the Illumina HiSeq platform using custom primers. The authors' analysis ran thus. Raw reads were processed with MiGEC to extract unique molecular identifiers, and MiXCR was used to determine CDR3 positions. For each individual, recombination models were inferred using an EM algorithm with the repgenHMM and IGoR tools. The tcR package in R was used for shared clonotype analysis, with sharing normalized by the product of cloneset sizes. Out-of-frame nonproductive sequences were analyzed to study raw recombination free of thymic and clonal selection effects. Starting from the raw public reads, TCRdb applied fastp trimming at Q25, assembled clones with MiXCR and retained in-frame beta chains. Identical CDR3 protein sequences are pooled into one entry, listed with their most common genes and DNA. TCRdb, not the authors, supplied the V and J calls. A total of about 890,000 distinct CDR3 sequences appear in this sample, 9% to 15% of them only once. The ten largest clones add up to about 1.5% of the sample.

This clonotype was recorded a few times. It lacks a known antigen. The record has no base qualities; no much larger clone is one base away. In addition, the sample was reused for a study of yellow fever vaccine responses in identical twins. As that second paper reports: According to the authors, in identical twins the way T cells responded to vaccination appeared partly convergent and partly personalized. In the study, vaccine-responding T cell clones were precisely tracked in identical twins.

The sample consisted of PBMCs. The receptor was isolated from a woman between 18 and 30 years old in good health. The chain employs TRBV5-1 and TRBJ2-6; the D gene remains uncertain. The CDR3 reads CASSLADSGANVLTF. The DNA sequence is as follows: TGCGCCAGCAGCTTGGCGGACTCTGGGGCCAACGTCCTGACTTTC.